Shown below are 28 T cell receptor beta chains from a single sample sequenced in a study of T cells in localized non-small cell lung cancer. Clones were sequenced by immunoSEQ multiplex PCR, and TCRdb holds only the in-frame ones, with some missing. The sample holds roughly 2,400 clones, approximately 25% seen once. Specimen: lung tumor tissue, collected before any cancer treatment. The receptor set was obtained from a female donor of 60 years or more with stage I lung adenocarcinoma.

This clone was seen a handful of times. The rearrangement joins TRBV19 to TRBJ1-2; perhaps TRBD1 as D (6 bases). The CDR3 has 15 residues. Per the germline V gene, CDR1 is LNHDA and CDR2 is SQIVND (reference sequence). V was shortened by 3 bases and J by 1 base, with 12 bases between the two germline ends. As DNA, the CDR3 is TGTGCCAGTAGTATCCAGGACAGCCTTAACTATGGCTACACCTTC. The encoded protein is CASSIQDSLNYGYTF.

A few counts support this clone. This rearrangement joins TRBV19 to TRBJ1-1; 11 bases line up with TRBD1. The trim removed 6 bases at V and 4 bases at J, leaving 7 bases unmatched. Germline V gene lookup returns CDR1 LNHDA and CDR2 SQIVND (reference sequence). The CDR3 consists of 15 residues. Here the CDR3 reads CASSQRTGGITEAFF. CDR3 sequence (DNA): TGTGCCAGTAGCCAAAGGACAGGGGGCATCACTGAAGCTTTCTTT.

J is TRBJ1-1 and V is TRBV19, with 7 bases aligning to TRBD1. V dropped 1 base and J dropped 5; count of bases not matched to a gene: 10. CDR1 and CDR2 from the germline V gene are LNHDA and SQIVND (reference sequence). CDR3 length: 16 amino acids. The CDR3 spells CASSIAPGTVGTEAFF. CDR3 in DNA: TGTGCCAGTAGTATAGCTCCTGGGACAGTCGGAACTGAAGCTTTCTTT.

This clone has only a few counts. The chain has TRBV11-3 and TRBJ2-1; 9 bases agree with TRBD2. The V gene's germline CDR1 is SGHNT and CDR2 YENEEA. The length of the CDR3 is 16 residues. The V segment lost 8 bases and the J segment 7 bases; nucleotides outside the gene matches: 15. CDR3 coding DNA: TGTGCCAGCCATGCGGGGGTAGGAGCGGGAGGTAATGAGCAGTTCTTC. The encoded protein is CASHAGVGAGGNEQFF.

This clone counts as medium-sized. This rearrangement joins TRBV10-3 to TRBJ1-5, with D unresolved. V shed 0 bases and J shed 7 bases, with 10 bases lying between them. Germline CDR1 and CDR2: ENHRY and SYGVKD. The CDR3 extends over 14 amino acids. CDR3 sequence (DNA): TGTGCCATCAGTGAGTCACCCCGCATGCAGCCCCAGCATTTT. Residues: CAISESPRMQPQHF.

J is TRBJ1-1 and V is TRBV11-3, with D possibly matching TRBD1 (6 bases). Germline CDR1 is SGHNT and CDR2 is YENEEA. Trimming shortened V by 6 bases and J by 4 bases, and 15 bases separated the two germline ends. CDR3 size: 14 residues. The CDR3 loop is CASRKAGVATEAFF. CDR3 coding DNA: TGTGCCAGCAGAAAAGCAGGGGTAGCCACTGAAGCTTTCTTT.

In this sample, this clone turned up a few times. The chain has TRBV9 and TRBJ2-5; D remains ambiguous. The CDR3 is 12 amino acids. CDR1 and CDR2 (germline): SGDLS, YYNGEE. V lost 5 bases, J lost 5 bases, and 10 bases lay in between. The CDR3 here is CASSPGRETQYF. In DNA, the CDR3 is TGTGCCAGCAGTCCCGGGCGGGAGACCCAGTACTTC.

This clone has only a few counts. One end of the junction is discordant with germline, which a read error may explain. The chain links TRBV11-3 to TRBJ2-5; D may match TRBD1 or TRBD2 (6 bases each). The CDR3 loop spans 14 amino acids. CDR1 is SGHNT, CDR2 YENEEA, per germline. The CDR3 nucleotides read TGTGCTAGCAGCAAGGGGGGTAGGCAAGAGACCCAGTACTTC. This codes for CASSKGGRQETQYF.

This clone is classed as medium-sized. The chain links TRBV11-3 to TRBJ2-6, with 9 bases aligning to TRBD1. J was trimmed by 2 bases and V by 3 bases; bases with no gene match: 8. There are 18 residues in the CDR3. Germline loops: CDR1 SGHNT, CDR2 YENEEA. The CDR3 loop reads CASSFSRTGAPGANVLTF. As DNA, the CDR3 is TGTGCCAGCAGCTTTTCCCGGACAGGGGCCCCTGGGGCCAACGTCCTGACTTTC. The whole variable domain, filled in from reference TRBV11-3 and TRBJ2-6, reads EAGVVQSPRYKIIEKKQPVAFWCNPISGHNTLYWYLQNLGQGPELLIRYENEEAVDDSQLPKDRFSAERLKGVDSTLKIQPAELGDSAVYLCASSFSRTGAPGANVLTFGAGSRLTVL.

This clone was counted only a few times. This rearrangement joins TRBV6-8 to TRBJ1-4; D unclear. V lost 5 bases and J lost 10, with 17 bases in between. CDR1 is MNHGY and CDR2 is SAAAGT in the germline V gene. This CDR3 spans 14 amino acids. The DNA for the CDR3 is TGTGCCAGCAGTACTACAGAGCCGAGTGGAAAACTGTTTTTT. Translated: CASSTTEPSGKLFF.

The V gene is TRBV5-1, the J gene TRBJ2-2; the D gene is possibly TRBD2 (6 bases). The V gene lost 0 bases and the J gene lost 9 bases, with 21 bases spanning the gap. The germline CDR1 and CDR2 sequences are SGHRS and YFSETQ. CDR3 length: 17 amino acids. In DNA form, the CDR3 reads TGCGCCAGCAGCTTGGCCTCGAATTACGGGGGTTTGAGGGAGCTGTTTTTT. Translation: CASSLASNYGGLRELFF.

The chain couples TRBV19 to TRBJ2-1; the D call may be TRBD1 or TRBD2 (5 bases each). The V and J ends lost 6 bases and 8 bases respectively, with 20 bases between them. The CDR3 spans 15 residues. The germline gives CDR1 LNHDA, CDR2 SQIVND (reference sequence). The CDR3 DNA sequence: TGTGCCAGTAGACCTACGGGACGCGGTTTTGATGAGCAGTTCTTC. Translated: CASRPTGRGFDEQFF.

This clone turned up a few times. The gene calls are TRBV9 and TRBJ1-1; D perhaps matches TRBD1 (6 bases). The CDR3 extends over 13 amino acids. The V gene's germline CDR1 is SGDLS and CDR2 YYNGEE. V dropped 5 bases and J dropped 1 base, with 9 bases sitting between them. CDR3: CASRADRNTEAFF. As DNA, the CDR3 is TGTGCCAGCAGGGCGGACAGGAACACTGAAGCTTTCTTT.

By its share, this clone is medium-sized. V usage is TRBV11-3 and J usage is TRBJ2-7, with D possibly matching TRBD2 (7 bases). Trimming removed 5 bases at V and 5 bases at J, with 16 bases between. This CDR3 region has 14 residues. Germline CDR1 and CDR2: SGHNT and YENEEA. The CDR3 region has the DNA TGTGCCAGCAGCCTCTGGGGGGGCCTCCACGAGCAGTACTTC. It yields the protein CASSLWGGLHEQYF.

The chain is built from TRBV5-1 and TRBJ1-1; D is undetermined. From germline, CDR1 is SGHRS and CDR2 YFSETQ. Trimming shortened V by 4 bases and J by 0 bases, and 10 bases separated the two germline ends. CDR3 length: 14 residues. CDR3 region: CASSVGEMNTEAFF. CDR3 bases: TGCGCCAGCAGCGTCGGGGAAATGAACACTGAAGCTTTCTTT. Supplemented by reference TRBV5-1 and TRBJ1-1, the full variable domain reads KAGVTQTPRYLIKTRGQQVTLSCSPISGHRSVSWYQQTPGQGLQFLFEYFSETQRNKGNFPGRFSGRQFSNSRSEMNVSTLELGDSALYLCASSVGEMNTEAFFGQGTRLTVV.

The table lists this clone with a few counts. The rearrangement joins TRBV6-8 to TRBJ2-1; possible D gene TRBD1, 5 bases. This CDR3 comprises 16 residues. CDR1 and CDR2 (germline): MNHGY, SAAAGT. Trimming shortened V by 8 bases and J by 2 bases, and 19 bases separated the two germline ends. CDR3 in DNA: TGTGCCAGCGCTCTCATAAGGGGCCCCGCCTACAATGAGCAGTTCTTC. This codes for CASALIRGPAYNEQFF.

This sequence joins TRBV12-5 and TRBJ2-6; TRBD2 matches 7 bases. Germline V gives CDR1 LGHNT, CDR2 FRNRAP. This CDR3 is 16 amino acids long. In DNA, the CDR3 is TGTGCCAGCTCCCTCGCGGGGGTCTCTGGGGCCAACGTCCTGACTTTC. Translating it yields CASSLAGVSGANVLTF.

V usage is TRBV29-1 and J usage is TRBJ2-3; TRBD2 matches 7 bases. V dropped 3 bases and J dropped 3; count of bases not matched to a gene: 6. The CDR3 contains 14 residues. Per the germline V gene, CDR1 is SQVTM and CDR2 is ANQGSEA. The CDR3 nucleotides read TGCAGCGTTGATGGCGGGAGCGGGACAGATACGCAGTATTTT. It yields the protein CSVDGGSGTDTQYF.

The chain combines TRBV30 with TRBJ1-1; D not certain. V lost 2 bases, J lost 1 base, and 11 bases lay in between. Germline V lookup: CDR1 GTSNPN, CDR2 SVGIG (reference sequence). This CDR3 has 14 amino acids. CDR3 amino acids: CAWSPRVRNTEAFF. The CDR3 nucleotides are TGTGCCTGGAGTCCACGGGTACGGAACACTGAAGCTTTCTTT. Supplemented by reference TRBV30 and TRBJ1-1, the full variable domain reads SQTIHQWPATLVQPVGSPLSLECTVEGTSNPNLYWYRQAAGRGLQLLFYSVGIGQISSEVPQNLSASRPQDRQFILSSKKLLLSDSGFYLCAWSPRVRNTEAFFGQGTRLTVV.

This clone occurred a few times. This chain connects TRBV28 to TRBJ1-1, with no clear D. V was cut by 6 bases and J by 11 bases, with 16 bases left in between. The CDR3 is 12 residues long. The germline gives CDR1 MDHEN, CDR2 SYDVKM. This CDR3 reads CASRPASGVAFF. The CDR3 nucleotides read TGTGCCAGCAGGCCTGCCTCAGGTGTTGCTTTCTTT. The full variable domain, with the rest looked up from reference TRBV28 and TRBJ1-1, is DVKVTQSSRYLVKRTGEKVFLECVQDMDHENMFWYRQDPGLGLRLIYFSYDVKMKEKGDIPEGYSVSREKKERFSLILESASTNQTSMYLCASRPASGVAFFGQGTRLTVV.

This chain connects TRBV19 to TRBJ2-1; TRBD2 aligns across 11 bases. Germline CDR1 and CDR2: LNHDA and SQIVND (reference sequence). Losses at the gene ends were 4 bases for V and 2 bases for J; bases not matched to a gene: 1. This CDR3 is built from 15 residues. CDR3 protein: CASSSSGRAYNEQFF. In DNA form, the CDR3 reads TGTGCCAGTAGTAGTAGCGGGAGGGCCTACAATGAGCAGTTCTTC.

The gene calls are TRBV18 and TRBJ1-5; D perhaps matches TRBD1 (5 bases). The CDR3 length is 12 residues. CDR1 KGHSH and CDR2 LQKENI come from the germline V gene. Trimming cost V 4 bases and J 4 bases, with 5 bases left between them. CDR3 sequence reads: CASSRGNQPQHF. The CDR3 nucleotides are TGTGCCAGCTCACGGGGGAATCAGCCCCAGCATTTT. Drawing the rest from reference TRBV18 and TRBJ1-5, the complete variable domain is NAGVMQNPRHLVRRRGQEARLRCSPMKGHSHVYWYRQLPEEGLKFMVYLQKENIIDESGMPKERFSAEFPKEGPSILRIQQVVRGDSAAYFCASSRGNQPQHFGDGTRLSIL.

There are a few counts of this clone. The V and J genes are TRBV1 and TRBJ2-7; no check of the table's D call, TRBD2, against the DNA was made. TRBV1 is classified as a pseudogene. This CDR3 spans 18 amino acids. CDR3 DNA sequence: TGCACCAGCAGCCAAGATCGACTAGCGGGGGGTTCGACCTACGAGCAGTACTTC. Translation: CTSSQDRLAGGSTYEQYF.

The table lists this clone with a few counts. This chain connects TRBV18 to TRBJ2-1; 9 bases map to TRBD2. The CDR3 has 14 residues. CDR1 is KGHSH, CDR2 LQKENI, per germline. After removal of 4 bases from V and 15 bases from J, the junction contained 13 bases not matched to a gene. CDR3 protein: CASSLAGVTGFLFF. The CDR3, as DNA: TGTGCCAGCTCACTAGCGGGAGTCACGGGGTTTCTGTTCTTC.

The chain's CDR3 is CASSLGEGNTEAFF. For the CDR3, the DNA is TGCGCCAGCAGCTTGGGGGAGGGTAACACTGAAGCTTTCTTT. The chain employs TRBV5-1 and TRBJ1-1; D is unclear. Trimming removed 0 bases from V and 2 bases from J, with 8 bases in between. Germline loops: CDR1 SGHRS, CDR2 YFSETQ. CDR3 length: 14 residues.

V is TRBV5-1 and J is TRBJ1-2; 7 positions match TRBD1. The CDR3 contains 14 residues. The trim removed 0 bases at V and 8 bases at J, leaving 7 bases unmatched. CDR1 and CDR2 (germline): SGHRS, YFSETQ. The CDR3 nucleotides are TGCGCCAGCAGCTTGGGAACGACAGGGTTGGGCTACACCTTC. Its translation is CASSLGTTGLGYTF.

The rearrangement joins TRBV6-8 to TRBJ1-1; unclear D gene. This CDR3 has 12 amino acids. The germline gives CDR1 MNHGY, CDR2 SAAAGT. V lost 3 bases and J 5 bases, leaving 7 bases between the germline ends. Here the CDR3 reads CASSYTGTEAFF. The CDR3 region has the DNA TGTGCCAGCAGTTATACGGGAACTGAAGCTTTCTTT.

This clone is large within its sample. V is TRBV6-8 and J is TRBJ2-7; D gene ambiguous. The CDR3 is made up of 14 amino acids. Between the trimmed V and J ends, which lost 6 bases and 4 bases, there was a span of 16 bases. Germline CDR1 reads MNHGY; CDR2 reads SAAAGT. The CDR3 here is CASSPGPDRYEQYF. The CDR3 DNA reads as TGTGCCAGCAGCCCCGGACCGGATCGATACGAGCAGTACTTC.